This T cell receptor (beta chain) was documented in a study of T cell responses to AZD1222 COVID-19 vaccine. Study-level results: The breadth and depth of Spike-specific TCRs increased once two AZD1222 doses had been given. Only a handful of people who got AZD1222 tested seropositive at baseline. Among vaccine-associated CD4 TCRs, coverage spanned spike, with dominance at 160-218 and 743-854.

The CDR3 is 12 residues long. Germline CDR1 reads SGHNT; CDR2 reads YYREEE (reference sequence). Trimming cost V 0 bases and J 4 bases, with 5 bases left between them. Comments on this clone: The antigen is not known.

Some clones are missing from TCRdb's copy, which holds only in-frame ones; the method was immunoSEQ multiplex PCR. The sample yields around 120,000 clones, under 95% seen once. The TCR was taken from an adult who received the AZD1222 COVID-19 vaccine. The material was peripheral blood, obtained 28 days after the second AZD1222 dose. The chain recombines TRBV5-4 with TRBJ2-7; D is unresolved. The CDR3 nucleotides are TGTGCCAGCAGCTTGGGGACGTACGAGCAGTACTTC. Protein product: CASSLGTYEQYF.